The clone carrying this T cell receptor (beta chain) was seen a few times. Antigen specificity is unknown. Other DNA sequences in this sample translate to the same CDR3. Markers CD45RO/CCR7/CD25/CD127/CD95/CD27 served to sort CD4+ naive, central memory, regulatory and stem cell-like memory cells. This sample is drawn from a study of beta chain features in type 1 diabetes. Study at large: The patients were much like the healthy donors in age, gender and cell yields.

All of the isolated RNA was reverse transcribed, so expressed TCRB transcripts were sequenced. The assay was immunoSEQ multiplex PCR, and TCRdb's table has in-frame clones only and misses some. The sample lists roughly 300,000 clones, roughly an eighth occurring once. Study-wide results and limits: Shorter templates may be favored by PCR, equally so in patients and controls. Type 1 diabetes patients had TCRB CDR3s that were shorter (moderately but significantly so) in all four CD4+ subsets. The influence of HLA type on TCRB rearrangement stayed undetermined.

This sequence originates from a man aged 25-40 years with type 1 diabetes. The specimen sequenced was naive CD4+ T cells from blood.

CDR3 bases: TGTGCCAGCAGCGTAGGACTAGCGGGGGAGAATGAGCAGTTCTTC. Translation gives CASSVGLAGENEQFF. V usage is TRBV9 and J usage is TRBJ2-1, with TRBD2 matching 12 bases. The germline CDR1 and CDR2 sequences are SGDLS and YYNGEE. With 0 bases clipped from V and 7 bases from J, the junction kept 2 bases outside the gene matches. The CDR3 has 15 amino acids.